What follows are 8 T cell receptor beta chains derived from one specimen sequenced in a study of blood T cell repertoires in COVID-19. The protocol was immunoSEQ multiplex PCR, while the TCRdb copy is restricted to in-frame clones and leaves out a portion. The sample includes approximately 320,000 clones, roughly 86% of them seen just once. The sequencing input was peripheral blood. All receptors come from a woman aged 25 to 39 with COVID-19, enrolled during active disease.

This rearrangement joins TRBV19 to TRBJ2-7, with TRBD2 identical over 11 bases. The CDR3 has 13 amino acids. Trimming took 8 bases from V and 4 from J; bases not matched to a gene: 4. Germline loops: CDR1 LNHDA, CDR2 SQIVND (reference sequence). The CDR3 reads CASSSGGYYEQYF. CDR3 bases: TGTGCCAGTTCTAGCGGGGGGTATTACGAGCAGTACTTC.

The chain employs TRBV29-1 and TRBJ2-2; 12 positions agree with TRBD2. The length of the CDR3 is 16 residues. CDR1 is SQVTM and CDR2 is ANQGSEA in the germline V gene. V lost 6 bases, J lost 7 bases, and 12 bases stayed unmatched. This chain's CDR3 is CSVSSTSGGPGGELFF. The CDR3 DNA reads as TGCAGCGTGTCCTCCACTAGCGGGGGGCCTGGCGGGGAGCTGTTTTTT.

The chain combines TRBV2 with TRBJ2-5, with 7 bases identical to TRBD1. J gave up 5 bases and V 5 bases, and 8 bases lay outside the gene matches. The CDR3 has 14 amino acids. CDR1 is SNHLY, CDR2 FYNNEI, per germline. The CDR3 bases are TGTGCCAGCAGTTCACAGGGGCTGGGGGAGACCCAGTACTTC. This codes for CASSSQGLGETQYF.

V and J are TRBV14 and TRBJ1-1, with D unclear. The V gene lost 4 bases and the J gene lost 8 bases, with 8 bases spanning the gap. The CDR3 covers 11 residues. The germline gives CDR1 SGHDN, CDR2 FVKESK. Here the CDR3 reads CASSLWAEAFF. The DNA for the CDR3 is TGTGCCAGCAGCCTCTGGGCCGAAGCTTTCTTT.

J is TRBJ2-5 and V is TRBV11-2; tentative D call: TRBD1 (7 bases). From germline, CDR1 is SGHAT and CDR2 FQNNGV. Trimming cost V 4 bases and J 5 bases, with 11 bases left between them. CDR3 size: 13 residues. The CDR3 spells CASSSRGAETQYF. CDR3 nucleotides: TGTGCCAGCAGCTCCAGGGGGGCCGAGACCCAGTACTTC.

This sequence joins TRBV5-1 and TRBJ1-1; D gene ambiguous. Trimming took 1 base from V and 1 from J, leaving 11 bases between them. The CDR3 contains 15 residues. Per germline, CDR1 SGHRS and CDR2 YFSETQ. CDR3 nucleotides: TGCGCCAGCAGCTTGTGGGCCGGTACGAACACTGAAGCTTTCTTT. It translates to CASSLWAGTNTEAFF.

This rearrangement joins TRBV5-8 to TRBJ2-3; 10 bases are shared with TRBD2. The V gene end was trimmed by 7 bases and the J gene end by 0 bases; junction bases not matched to a gene: 2. The germline gives CDR1 SGHTS, CDR2 YDEGEE. This CDR3 has 14 residues. The CDR3 nucleotides read TGTGCCAGCCTAGCGGGGGTTAGCACAGATACGCAGTATTTT. This translates into CASLAGVSTDTQYF.

The chain employs TRBV10-1 and TRBJ1-2; TRBD1 might be the D (6 bases). The germline CDR1 and CDR2 sequences are WNHNN and SYGVQD (reference sequence). V was clipped by 7 bases and J by 2 bases, with 23 bases between them. The CDR3 runs 17 residues. The DNA for the CDR3 is TGCGCCAGCACTTGGGGGGGCCCCTTTAGCCCAAACTATGGCTACACCTTC. Translated, it gives CASTWGGPFSPNYGYTF.